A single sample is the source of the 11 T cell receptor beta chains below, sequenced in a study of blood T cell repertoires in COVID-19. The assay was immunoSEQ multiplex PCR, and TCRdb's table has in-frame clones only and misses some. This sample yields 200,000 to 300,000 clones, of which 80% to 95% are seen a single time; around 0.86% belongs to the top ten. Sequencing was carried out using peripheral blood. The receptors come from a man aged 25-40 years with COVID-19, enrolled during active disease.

CDR3 loop: CASSPPLLTEHSYEQYF. DNA of the CDR3: TGCGCCAGCAGTCCGCCCCTCCTTACAGAACACTCCTACGAGCAGTACTTC. The chain uses TRBV10-1 and TRBJ2-7; D uncertain. This CDR3 region has 17 residues. Germline V gene sequence: CDR1 WNHNN, CDR2 SYGVQD (reference sequence). Trimming removed 5 bases from V and 0 bases from J, with 20 bases in between.

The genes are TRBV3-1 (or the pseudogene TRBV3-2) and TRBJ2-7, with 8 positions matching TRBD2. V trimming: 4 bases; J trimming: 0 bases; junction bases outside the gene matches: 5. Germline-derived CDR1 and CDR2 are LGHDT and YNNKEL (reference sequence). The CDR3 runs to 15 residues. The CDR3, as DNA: TGTGCCAGCAGCCCGACACTAGCGGTCTCCTACGAGCAGTACTTC. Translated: CASSPTLAVSYEQYF.

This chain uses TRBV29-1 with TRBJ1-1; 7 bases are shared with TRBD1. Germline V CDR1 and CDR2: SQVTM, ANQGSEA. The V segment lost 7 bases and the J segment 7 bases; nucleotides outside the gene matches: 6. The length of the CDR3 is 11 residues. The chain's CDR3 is CSGQGNFEAFF. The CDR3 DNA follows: TGCAGCGGACAGGGTAACTTTGAAGCTTTCTTT.

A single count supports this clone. CDR3 in DNA: TGTGCCAGCAGCACCGGGACATTTGGCACAGATACGCAGTATTTT. It specifies CASSTGTFGTDTQYF. The V and J genes are TRBV9 and TRBJ2-3, with a possible D match to TRBD1 (6 bases). Trimming took off 4 bases at V and 1 base at J, with 13 bases between the two ends. CDR3 length: 15 residues. Germline V gene lookup returns CDR1 SGDLS and CDR2 YYNGEE.

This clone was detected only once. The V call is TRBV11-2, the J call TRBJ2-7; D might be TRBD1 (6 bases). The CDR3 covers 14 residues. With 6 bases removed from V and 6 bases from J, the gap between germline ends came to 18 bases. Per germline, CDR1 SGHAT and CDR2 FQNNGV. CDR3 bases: TGTGCCAGCAGGGGGGCAGGGAAAGGGTTCGAGCAGTACTTC. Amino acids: CASRGAGKGFEQYF.

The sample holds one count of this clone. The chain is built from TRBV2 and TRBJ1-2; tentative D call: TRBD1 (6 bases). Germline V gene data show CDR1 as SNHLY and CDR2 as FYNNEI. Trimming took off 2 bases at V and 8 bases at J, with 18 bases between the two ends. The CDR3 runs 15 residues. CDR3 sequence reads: CASSEPGRGAGGYTF. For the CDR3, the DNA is TGTGCCAGCAGTGAACCCGGCAGGGGCGCTGGGGGCTACACCTTC.

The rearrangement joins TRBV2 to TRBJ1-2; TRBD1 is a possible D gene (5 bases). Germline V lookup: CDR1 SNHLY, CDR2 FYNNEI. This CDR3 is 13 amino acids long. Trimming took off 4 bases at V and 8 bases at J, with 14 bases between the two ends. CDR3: CASSGRAMSGYTF. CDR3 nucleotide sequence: TGTGCCAGCAGTGGCAGGGCCATGAGCGGCTACACCTTC.

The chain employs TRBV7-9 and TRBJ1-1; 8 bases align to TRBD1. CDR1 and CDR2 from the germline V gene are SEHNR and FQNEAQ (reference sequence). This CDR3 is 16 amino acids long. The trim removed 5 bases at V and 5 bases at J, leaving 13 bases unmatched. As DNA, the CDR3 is TGTGCCAGCAGCACAAGACAGGGGATAGGAGAAACTGAAGCTTTCTTT. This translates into CASSTRQGIGETEAFF.

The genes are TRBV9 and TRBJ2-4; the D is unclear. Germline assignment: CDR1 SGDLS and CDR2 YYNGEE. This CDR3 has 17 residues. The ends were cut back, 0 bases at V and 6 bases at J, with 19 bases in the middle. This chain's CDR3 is CASSVEAGDRPGNIQYF. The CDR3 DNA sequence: TGTGCCAGCAGCGTAGAGGCCGGAGATCGACCCGGAAACATTCAGTACTTC.

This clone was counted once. The CDR3 DNA reads TGTGCCAGCAGCTTAGGGTTCGGGGTTGGGACAGGGATTTCGGAGACCCAGTACTTC. Translated, it gives CASSLGFGVGTGISETQYF. The V call is TRBV7-6, the J call TRBJ2-5; 9 bases are shared with TRBD1. There are 19 residues in the CDR3. CDR1 and CDR2 from the germline V gene are SGHVS and FNYEAQ. With 1 base clipped from V and 5 bases from J, the junction kept 17 bases outside the gene matches. The full variable domain, in which reference TRBV7-6 and TRBJ2-5 provide the parts outside the CDR3, is GAGVSQSPRYKVTKRGQDVALRCDPISGHVSLYWYRQALGQGPEFLTYFNYEAQQDKSGLPNDRFSAERPEGSISTLTIQRTEQRDSAMYRCASSLGFGVGTGISETQYFGPGTRLLVL.

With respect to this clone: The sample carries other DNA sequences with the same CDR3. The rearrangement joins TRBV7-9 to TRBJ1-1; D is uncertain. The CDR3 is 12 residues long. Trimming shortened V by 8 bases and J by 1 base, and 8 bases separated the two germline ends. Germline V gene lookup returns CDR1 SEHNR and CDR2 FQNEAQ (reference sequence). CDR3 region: CASGRGNTEAFF. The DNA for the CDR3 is TGTGCCAGCGGCCGGGGGAACACTGAAGCTTTCTTT.